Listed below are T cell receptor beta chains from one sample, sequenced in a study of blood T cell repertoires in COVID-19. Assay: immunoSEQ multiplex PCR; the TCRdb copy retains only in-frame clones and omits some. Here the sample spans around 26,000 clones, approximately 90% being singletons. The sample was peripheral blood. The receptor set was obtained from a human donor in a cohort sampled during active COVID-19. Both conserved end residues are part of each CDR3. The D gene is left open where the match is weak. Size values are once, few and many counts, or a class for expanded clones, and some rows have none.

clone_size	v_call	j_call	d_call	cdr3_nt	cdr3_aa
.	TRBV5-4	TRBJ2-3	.	TGTGCCAGCAGCTCCGTTAGCACAGATACGCAGTATTTT	CASSSVSTDTQYF
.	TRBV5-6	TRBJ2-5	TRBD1	TGTGCCAGCAGACAGACAGGGGAAGAGACCCAGTACTTC	CASRQTGEETQYF
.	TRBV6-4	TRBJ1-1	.	TGTGCCAGCAGTGACTCTGGACACAGAGGCACTGAAGCTTTCTTT	CASSDSGHRGTEAFF
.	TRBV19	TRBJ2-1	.	TGTGCCAGTAGTATAGCCCAAGGGAGGGGGGCCTACAATGAGCAGTTCTTC	CASSIAQGRGAYNEQFF
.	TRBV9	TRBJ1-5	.	TGTGCCAGCAGCGTAGGAGGGCTAAATCAGCCCCAGCATTTT	CASSVGGLNQPQHF
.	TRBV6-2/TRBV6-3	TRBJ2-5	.	TGTGCCAGCAGTTACCCCCGTCAGACCCAGTACTTC	CASSYPRQTQYF
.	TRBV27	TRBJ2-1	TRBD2	TGTGCCAGCAGTTTCCCGACTAGCCGAAATGAGCAGTTCTTC	CASSFPTSRNEQFF
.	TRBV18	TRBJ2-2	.	TGTGCCAGCTCACCGACAGCCGATACGAACACCGGGGAGCTGTTTTTT	CASSPTADTNTGELFF
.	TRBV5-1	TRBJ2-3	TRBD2	TGCGCCAGCAGCGCTCCCGGGACTAGCGGGGGCAGGAATACGCAGTATTTT	CASSAPGTSGGRNTQYF
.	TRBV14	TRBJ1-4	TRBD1	TGTGCCAGCAGCCAGAACAGGGGGAATGAAAAACTGTTTTTT	CASSQNRGNEKLFF
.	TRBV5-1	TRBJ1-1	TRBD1	TGCGCCAGCCGTAGGACAGGGGGGGAAATGAACACTGAAGCTTTCTTT	CASRRTGGEMNTEAFF
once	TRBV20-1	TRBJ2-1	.	TGCAGTGCCCCCACGCAGGGAGGTCAGTTCTTC	CSAPTQGGQFF
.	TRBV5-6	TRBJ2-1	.	TGTGCCAGCAGCCAACAGAGAGAGCAGTTCTTC	CASSQQREQFF
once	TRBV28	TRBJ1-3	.	TGTGCCAGCAGGGGGACAACTGGAAACACCATATATTTT	CASRGTTGNTIYF
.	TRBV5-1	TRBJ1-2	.	TGCGCCAGCAGCCTATACCAGGGTACCATACTAGGCTACACCTTC	CASSLYQGTILGYTF
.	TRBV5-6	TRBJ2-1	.	TGTGCCAGCAGACCGGACTGGAGCTCCTACAATGAGCAGTTCTTC	CASRPDWSSYNEQFF
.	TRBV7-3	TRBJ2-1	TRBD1	TGTGCCAGCAGCACGGTGGCAGGGGGATCTGAGCAGTTCTTC	CASSTVAGGSEQFF
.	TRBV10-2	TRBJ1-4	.	TGCGCCAGCAGTGTGAGGGTTGGGGAAAAACTGTTTTTT	CASSVRVGEKLFF
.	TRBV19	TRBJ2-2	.	TGTGCCAGTAGTAGGATCCTAGGAGAGGCTGTCCCCGGGGAGCTGTTTTTT	CASSRILGEAVPGELFF
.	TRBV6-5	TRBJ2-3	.	TGTGCCAGCACCATCTGGACAAGACTCACAGATACGCAGTATTTT	CASTIWTRLTDTQYF
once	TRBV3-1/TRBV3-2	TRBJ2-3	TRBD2	TGTGCCAGCAGCAAACTAGCGGGCAACCCCACAGATACGCAGTATTTT	CASSKLAGNPTDTQYF
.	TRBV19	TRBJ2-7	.	TGTGCCAGTAGTATTGGGGGGAGAATATCTTCCTCCTACGAGCAGTACTTC	CASSIGGRISSSYEQYF
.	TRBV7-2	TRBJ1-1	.	TGTGCCAGCAGCGGACAGCCGAACACTGAAGCTTTCTTT	CASSGQPNTEAFF
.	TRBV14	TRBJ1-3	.	TGTGCCAGCAGCCGGACAGCAGGAAACACCATATATTTT	CASSRTAGNTIYF
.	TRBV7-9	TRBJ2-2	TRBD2	TGTGCCAGCAGCCGGACTAGCGGGATAAACACCGGGGAGCTGTTTTTT	CASSRTSGINTGELFF
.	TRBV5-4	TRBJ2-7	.	TGTGCCAGCAGCCCGGTGGGGGGTCCCTACGAGCAGTACTTC	CASSPVGGPYEQYF
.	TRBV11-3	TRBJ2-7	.	TGTGCCAGCAGCTTATCCGCGACTAGCTACGAGCAGTACTTC	CASSLSATSYEQYF
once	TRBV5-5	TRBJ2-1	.	TGTGCCAGCAGCTTGTATGGTGGTGGGCCAGGGGCTTACAATGAGCAGTTCTTC	CASSLYGGGPGAYNEQFF
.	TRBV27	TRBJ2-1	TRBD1	TGTGCCAGCAGTTCGGGACAGCCTGTAGTAGATGAGCAGTTCTTC	CASSSGQPVVDEQFF
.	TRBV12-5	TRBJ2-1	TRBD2	TGTGCTAGTGGTTTAGCGGGGGGCTACAATGAGCAGTTCTTC	CASGLAGGYNEQFF
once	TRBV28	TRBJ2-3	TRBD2	TGTGCCAGCAGTTTTATCGCGGGAGGGGCCACAGATACGCAGTATTTT	CASSFIAGGATDTQYF
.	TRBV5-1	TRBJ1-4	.	TGCGCCAGCAGGACGGGTTCTGAAAAACTGTTTTTT	CASRTGSEKLFF
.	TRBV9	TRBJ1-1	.	TGTGCCAGCAGCGTCTCGACCAGGGACACTGAAGCTTTCTTT	CASSVSTRDTEAFF
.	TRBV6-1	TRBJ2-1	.	TGTGCCAGCAGTGAACTATACAATGAGCAGTTCTTC	CASSELYNEQFF
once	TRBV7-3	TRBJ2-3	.	TGTGCCAGCAGCTCGACTTCAGGGGCGGATACGCAGTATTTT	CASSSTSGADTQYF
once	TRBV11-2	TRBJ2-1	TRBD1	TGTGCCAGCAGCTCCCAGGGGGATGGGAATGAGCAGTTCTTC	CASSSQGDGNEQFF
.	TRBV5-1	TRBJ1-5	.	TGCGCCAGCCCCTCCCTTGGGCCGTATAGCAATCAGCCCCAGCATTTT	CASPSLGPYSNQPQHF
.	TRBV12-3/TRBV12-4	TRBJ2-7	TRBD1	TGTGCCAGCAGGGCAGGGGGTAGGTACGAGCAGTACTTC	CASRAGGRYEQYF
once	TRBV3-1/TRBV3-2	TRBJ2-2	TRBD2	TGTGCCAGCAGCCAAGATAACGGGGGGGCGACCAACACCGGGGAGCTGTTTTTT	CASSQDNGGATNTGELFF
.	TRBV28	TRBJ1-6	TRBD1	TGTGCCAGCAGTTCCTTGGACAGGGAAGGTTCACCCCTCCACTTT	CASSSLDREGSPLHF
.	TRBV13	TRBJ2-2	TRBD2	TGTGCCAGCAGCCGACTAGCGGGGAACACCGGGGAGCTGTTTTTT	CASSRLAGNTGELFF